This T cell receptor beta chain stems from a study of blood T cell repertoires in COVID-19. The assay was immunoSEQ multiplex PCR, and TCRdb's table has in-frame clones only and misses some. The sample yields roughly 140,000 clones, more than 70% seen once. Germline V CDR1 and CDR2: LGHNA, YSLEER. V was pared by 4 bases and J by 5 bases, with 12 bases between. This CDR3 is built from 14 residues. The V gene is TRBV4-3, the J gene TRBJ2-1; D ambiguous. The sequence derives from a woman aged 45-59 years with acute or convalescent COVID-19. Sequencing was done on a sample of peripheral blood. CDR3 in amino acids: CASSRELLHNEQFF. The CDR3 bases are TGCGCCAGCAGCCGCGAACTCCTCCACAATGAGCAGTTCTTC.